The rows below give T cell receptor beta chains drawn from one sample of a study of a mutant IDH1 vaccine in newly diagnosed glioma. This table comes from immunoSEQ multiplex PCR, and its TCRdb copy is limited to in-frame clones, with some not included. Of roughly 99,000 clones listed, 70% to 90% are singletons. Sequencing used PBMCs, obtained from a glioma patient treated with radiotherapy, temozolomide or both. These TCRs come from a woman between 50 and 59 years old with glioma. Each CDR3 is given with its conserved first and last residue. The D gene is left open where the match is weak. For some rows the clone size is stated as once, few or many, or as a class when expanded; others skip it.

DNA,CDR3,D,V,J,size
TGTGCCAGCAGTTACCCCGAAGGGGGAACTGAAGCTTTCTTT,CASSYPEGGTEAFF,NA,TRBV6-6,TRBJ1-1,NA
TGTGCCTGGAGTGTACGAGGAGCTGGCTTTGGTGCTTTCTTT,CAWSVRGAGFGAFF,NA,TRBV30,TRBJ1-1,NA
TGTGCCAGCAGCACCCTGACCCAAGCGGGAGTAACAGATACGCAGTATTTT,CASSTLTQAGVTDTQYF,TRBD2,TRBV4-2,TRBJ2-3,NA
TGTGCCAGCAGCTTGGAGGACGGGTCCTACGAGCAGTACTTC,CASSLEDGSYEQYF,NA,TRBV5-5,TRBJ2-7,once
TGCGCCAGCAGCTTGGCAAGCGGGCTCAATGAGCAGTTCTTC,CASSLASGLNEQFF,NA,TRBV5-1,TRBJ2-1,NA
TGTGCCAGCAGTCCTGCCACTAACGTCTACGAGCAGTACTTC,CASSPATNVYEQYF,NA,TRBV7-9,TRBJ2-7,NA
TGTGCCAGCAGGGACGGGTTAAGCTCCTACGAGCAGTACTTC,CASRDGLSSYEQYF,NA,TRBV2,TRBJ2-7,NA
TGTGCCAGCAGGGCCGGGACCGCATCCCGGTGGGCTTTCTTT,CASRAGTASRWAFF,NA,TRBV5-4,TRBJ1-1,NA
TGCAGCGTTGAGACAGTCAACACTGAAGCTTTCTTT,CSVETVNTEAFF,NA,TRBV29-1,TRBJ1-1,few
TGTGCCAGCAGTTCGATGGTACGAGGAGGCGGGAGGGACAATGAGCAGTTCTTC,CASSSMVRGGGRDNEQFF,TRBD2,TRBV5-6,TRBJ2-1,once
TGTGCCAGCAGCTCAGGGGAACTAGCAGACGAGCAGTACTTC,CASSSGELADEQYF,NA,TRBV5-4,TRBJ2-7,NA
TGTGCCTGGACGCGGGGTTTGAACACTGAAGCTTTCTTT,CAWTRGLNTEAFF,NA,TRBV30,TRBJ1-1,NA
TGTGCCAGCAGTCCCGCGGAGGTTGGCAATCAGCCCCAGCATTTT,CASSPAEVGNQPQHF,NA,TRBV28,TRBJ1-5,NA
TGTGCCAGTAACAGCGGAGGGCCCCAGCATTTT,CASNSGGPQHF,NA,TRBV19,TRBJ1-5,few
TGCGCCAGCAGCCCGGGACAGGTCTACAATGAGCAGTTCTTC,CASSPGQVYNEQFF,TRBD1,TRBV5-1,TRBJ2-1,once
TGTGCCAGCAGCCCCCCGGCAGGGAACACTGAAGCTTTCTTT,CASSPPAGNTEAFF,NA,TRBV7-9,TRBJ1-1,NA
TGTGCCAGCTCACCAGGGACAGGGGGACGCACAGATACGCAGTATTTT,CASSPGTGGRTDTQYF,TRBD1,TRBV18,TRBJ2-3,NA
TGTGCCAGCAGCTTAGGCAGCAGCTCCTACAATGAGCAGTTCTTC,CASSLGSSSYNEQFF,NA,TRBV7-3,TRBJ2-1,NA
TGTGCCAGCATCGGAGGGCTGAACACTGAAGCTTTCTTT,CASIGGLNTEAFF,NA,TRBV11-2,TRBJ1-1,NA
TGTGCCAGCAGGCTAGGGGGCGCGGGAGAAAAACTGTTTTTT,CASRLGGAGEKLFF,TRBD1,TRBV5-6,TRBJ1-4,NA
TGTGCCAGCACACAGCCAGGGGTGGGCACTGAAGCTTTCTTT,CASTQPGVGTEAFF,NA,TRBV6-5,TRBJ1-1,NA
TGCGCCAGCAGCTCCCGCGGGACCCGCACAGATACGCAGTATTTT,CASSSRGTRTDTQYF,NA,TRBV5-1,TRBJ2-3,NA
TGTGCCAGCAGCCCCGAGAGGGTACAGCCTAACTATGGCTACACCTTC,CASSPERVQPNYGYTF,NA,TRBV7-9,TRBJ1-2,NA
TGCGCCAGCAGCCAACGGGACAGGGGCACTGGAAACACCATATATTTT,CASSQRDRGTGNTIYF,TRBD1,TRBV4-1,TRBJ1-3,once
TGTGCCAGCAGTGGACGTACCGGGACAGGGATCAATCAGCCCCAGCATTTT,CASSGRTGTGINQPQHF,TRBD1,TRBV6-1,TRBJ1-5,NA
TGTGCCAGCACAGGGACAGGGGATGGTCGAGACTATGGCTACACCTTC,CASTGTGDGRDYGYTF,TRBD1,TRBV6-6,TRBJ1-2,NA
TGTGCCTGGAGTGGATGGATGTCGGGCACAGATACGCAGTATTTT,CAWSGWMSGTDTQYF,NA,TRBV30,TRBJ2-3,NA
TGTGCCAGCAGTTTTGGGTCTAGCAGCCGCCTCACAGATACGCAGTATTTT,CASSFGSSSRLTDTQYF,NA,TRBV28,TRBJ2-3,few
TGTGCCATCAGTGAGGACGGGACGGAGAACACTGAAGCTTTCTTT,CAISEDGTENTEAFF,NA,TRBV10-3,TRBJ1-1,NA
TGTGCCAGCAGTGATGGGACAGGGTCCGGGGATGAGCAGTTCTTC,CASSDGTGSGDEQFF,TRBD1,TRBV2,TRBJ2-1,NA
TGTGCCAGCAGCTTTGACGCAGGAATGAACACTGAAGCTTTCTTT,CASSFDAGMNTEAFF,NA,TRBV7-6,TRBJ1-1,once